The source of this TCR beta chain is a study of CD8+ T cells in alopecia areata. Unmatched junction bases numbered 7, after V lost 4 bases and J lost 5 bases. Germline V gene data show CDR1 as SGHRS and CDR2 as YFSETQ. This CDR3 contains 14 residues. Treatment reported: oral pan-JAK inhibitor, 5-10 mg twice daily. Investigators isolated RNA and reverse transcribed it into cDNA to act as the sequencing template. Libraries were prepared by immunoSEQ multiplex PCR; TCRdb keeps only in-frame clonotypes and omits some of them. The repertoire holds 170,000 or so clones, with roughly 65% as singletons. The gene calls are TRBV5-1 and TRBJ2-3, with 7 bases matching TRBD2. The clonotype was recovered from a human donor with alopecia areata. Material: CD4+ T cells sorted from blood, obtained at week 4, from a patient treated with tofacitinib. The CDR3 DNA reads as TGCGCCAGCAGCAATCGGGGGGTAAGAGATACGCAGTATTTT. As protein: CASSNRGVRDTQYF.